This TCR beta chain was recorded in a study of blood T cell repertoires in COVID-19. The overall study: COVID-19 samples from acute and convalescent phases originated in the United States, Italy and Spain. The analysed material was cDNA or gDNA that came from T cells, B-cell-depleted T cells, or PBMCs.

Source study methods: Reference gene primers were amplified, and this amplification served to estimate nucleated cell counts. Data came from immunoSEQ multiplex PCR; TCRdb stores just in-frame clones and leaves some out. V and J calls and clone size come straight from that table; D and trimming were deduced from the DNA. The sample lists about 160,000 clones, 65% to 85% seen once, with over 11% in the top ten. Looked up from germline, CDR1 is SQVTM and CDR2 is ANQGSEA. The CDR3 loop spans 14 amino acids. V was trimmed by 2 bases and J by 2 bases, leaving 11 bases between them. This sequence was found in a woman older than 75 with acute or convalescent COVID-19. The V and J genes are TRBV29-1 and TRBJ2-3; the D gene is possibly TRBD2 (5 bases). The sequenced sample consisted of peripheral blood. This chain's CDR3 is CSVEFQRLTDTQYF. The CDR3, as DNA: TGCAGCGTTGAATTCCAGCGGCTCACAGATACGCAGTATTTT.